This TCR beta chain comes out of a study of blood T cells in healthy people across ages. This clonotype was seen a single time. The antigen remains undetermined. The junction departs from germline at one end; a sequencing error may be responsible. Per individual sample, total RNA of at least 5.5 micrograms was extracted. This CDR3 has 16 residues. Germline loops: CDR1 SSHAT, CDR2 FNYEAQ (reference sequence). Study-wide results and limits: Researchers deemed the diversity estimates from one million T cells underestimates. Relative to aged donors, long-lived donors carried more naive CD4+ cells and displayed higher diversity.

Primed by a sample-barcoded 5' primer and a J-beta primer mix, a second PCR proceeded for 7 to 11 cycles. MiXCR was run by TCRdb on the 5' RACE reads, yielding one entry per CDR3 protein. This sample carries roughly 1.5 million distinct CDR3 sequences, about 42% of them seen once, and the ten largest clones take about 4.1%. This sequence originates from a woman under 30 in good health. This rearrangement joins TRBV7-7 to TRBJ2-5; 9 positions match TRBD2. The sample taken for sequencing was blood. The CDR3 DNA follows: TGTGCTAGCAGCTTAGCGGGGGCAGCTCTCCAAGAGACCCAGTACTTC. This gives the protein CASSLAGAALQETQYF.